One T cell receptor beta chain is described in this entry. There is no known antigen for this receptor. No clone much larger than this one lies a single base away; base qualities are absent. This specimen comes from a study of T-cell memory formation after mild COVID-19 (dated by TCRdb to the early 2020s). With respect to the entire study: TCR sequence clusters from the two donors were found to be largely donor specific. In a couple of donors, T-cell clones that expanded and contracted after mild COVID-19 were tracked by sequencing TCRalpha and TCRbeta repertoires over time. Two young, previously healthy adult volunteers, one female and one male, were included in the cohort.

TCRdb shows the sequencer as Illumina NovaSeq 6000. TCRalpha and TCRbeta cDNA libraries were constructed by 5'RACE with constant-segment primers, with sample barcodes and unique molecular identifiers being introduced. RNA was extracted from every sample with Trizol reagent. Libraries were amplified in two PCR steps, with a second sample barcode and Illumina TruSeq adapters added in the second step. The libraries were sequenced on an Illumina NovaSeq using 2 x 150 bp paired-end reads. From the authors' description of their analysis: With migec v1.2.7, reads were demultiplexed and then collapsed into UMI-guided consensus sequences. Using mixcr v2.1.11, the UMI consensuses were aligned to TRA and TRB V and J templates and assembled into clonotypes. Expanded or contracted clonotypes were those called significant by both edgeR and NoisET, with noise models trained on biological replicates. For edgeR calls, the cutoffs were a false discovery rate-adjusted p below 0.01 and a log2 fold-change threshold of 1. As an exploratory analysis of dynamics, max-normalized trajectories of the 1000 most abundant clonotypes were examined by PCA with hierarchical clustering. The CD4 or CD8 phenotype of responding clones was assigned using the separately sequenced CD4+ and CD8+ repertoires. In TCRdb, the public reads were trimmed at Q25 with fastp and aligned with MiXCR, with productive beta chains retained. For every CDR3 protein sequence, its rows merge into one entry that carries the most common genes and DNA. In this record, the V and J calls reflect TCRdb's handling and not the investigators' own analysis. In all, the sample holds around 300,000 distinct CDR3 sequences, and 15% to 20% of those were seen once. Around 21% of the sample is taken by the ten largest.

Study-level results and caveats: The study covered only a couple of mild cases, and larger cohorts including severe cases with pre-infection samples were considered necessary. Balanced CD4/CD8 phenotypes were observed for clones contracting from day 15 to 85, whereas a bias towards CD4+ was observed for a second wave of clones expanding from day 15 to 37. The detection of some responding clones in pre-infection memory suggests that pre-existing cross-reactive memory T cells joined the SARS-CoV-2 response. Contracting CD4+ clones appeared mostly in the CM and EM memory subsets, whereas CD8+ clones were enriched in EMRA. The second-wave clones that peaked on day 37 were not confirmed to be SARS-CoV-2 specific.

V gives up 6 bases and J gives up 0 bases, and the segment between their germline ends measures 14 bases. Based on the germline V gene (reference sequence), the CDR1 and CDR2 sequences are MNHNY and SVGAGI. Reading from cysteine to phenylalanine, the CDR3 counts 15 amino acids. Here the CDR3 DNA is all that survives: 45 bases in frame from base 1. PBMCs were isolated by Ficoll-Paque density gradient centrifugation. The rearranged chain carries TRBV6-6 and TRBJ1-1; the D gene is perhaps TRBD1, on 5 matching bases. The sample was PBMCs or a T cell subset sorted from them (not recorded which). The clonotype was recovered from a man between 18 and 29 years old who had mild COVID-19 (a few samples of this study predate the infection). The sample titles of this study are shuffled in the database, so cell type and time point are left out; the donor was told from shared clones. The CDR3 here reads CASRDGGEMNTEAFF. The nucleotides read TGTGCCAGCAGGGACGGGGGGGAGATGAACACTGAAGCTTTCTTT.